Below are 15 T cell receptor beta chains sequenced from a single sample in a study of cytomegalovirus exposure and HLA in healthy donors. Vbeta (60) and Jbeta (13) primers were used in the PCR. Profiling relied on immunoSEQ multiplex PCR, and the TCRdb table lists in-frame clones only, not all of them. Of about 63,000 clones listed, 73% are singletons. The specimen sequenced was PBMCs. The source is a man over 45 in good health and CMV-seronegative.

V usage is TRBV13 and J usage is TRBJ2-2; D possibly corresponds to TRBD2 (6 bases). Trimming removed 4 bases at V and 0 bases at J, with 21 bases between. Germline CDR1 reads PRHDT; CDR2 reads FYEKMQ (reference sequence). The CDR3 is 19 residues long. The chain's CDR3 is CASSSTAPGRPSNTGELFF. CDR3 DNA: TGTGCCAGCAGCTCGACCGCTCCAGGGAGGCCCTCGAACACCGGGGAGCTGTTTTTT.

V and J are TRBV19 and TRBJ1-2; the D gene is possibly TRBD1 (5 bases). Germline CDR1 and CDR2: LNHDA and SQIVND (reference sequence). V lost 5 bases and J 5 bases, leaving 18 bases between the germline ends. The length of the CDR3 is 15 residues. The CDR3 nucleotides are TGTGCCAGTAGTTCCCGGACACCTCAGGGTTATGGCTACACCTTC. Translating it yields CASSSRTPQGYGYTF.

This clone has just a few counts. The gene calls are TRBV6-6 and TRBJ2-1; 10 nucleotides align to TRBD1. The CDR3 extends over 15 amino acids. Germline V gene sequence: CDR1 MNHNY, CDR2 SVGAGI (reference sequence). Trimming cost V 6 bases and J 2 bases; bases outside gene matches: 4. CDR3 DNA: TGTGCCAGCAGCTATGGACAGGGGGCCTACAATGAGCAGTTCTTC. Protein: CASSYGQGAYNEQFF.

The chain has TRBV2 and TRBJ1-1; TRBD1 agrees at 7 bases. CDR1 SNHLY and CDR2 FYNNEI come from the germline V gene. Trimming at V came to 5 bases and at J to 4 bases, leaving 10 bases not matched to a gene. The CDR3 spans 15 residues. CDR3 nucleotide sequence: TGTGCCAGCAGTTTCCTTTTGCAGGGGGGCACTGAAGCTTTCTTT. This translates into CASSFLLQGGTEAFF.

This clone was detected only a few times. The rearrangement joins TRBV10-3 to TRBJ1-2; D uncertain. This CDR3 comprises 12 residues. Trimming stripped 7 bases from V and 9 bases from J, with 15 bases between. Germline CDR1 and CDR2: ENHRY and SYGVKD. The CDR3 DNA follows: TGTGCCATCACCCGAGACATGGCGAGCTACACCTTC. Its translation: CAITRDMASYTF.

In this sample, this clone turned up a few times. The chain is built from TRBV5-1 and TRBJ1-2; a weak D match, TRBD1 (5 bases). Germline CDR1 reads SGHRS; CDR2 reads YFSETQ. Deletions cut 2 bases from V and 3 bases from J, with 8 bases between. The CDR3 length is 13 residues. The CDR3 nucleotides read TGCGCCAGCAGCTTCGGCAGGGACTATGGCTACACCTTC. Translated, it gives CASSFGRDYGYTF.

This chain connects TRBV30 to TRBJ2-7; the D is unclear. CDR1 GTSNPN and CDR2 SVGIG come from the germline V gene (reference sequence). The CDR3 spans 10 residues. V dropped 5 bases and J dropped 9 bases, with 11 bases sitting between them. For the CDR3, the DNA is TGTGCCTGGGGCTCAGGCACGCAGTACTTC. This encodes CAWGSGTQYF.

This clone was counted only a few times. The V call is TRBV10-3, the J call TRBJ1-2, with TRBD1 as a possible D gene (5 bases). The CDR3 sequence is 14 residues long. Germline V gene data show CDR1 as ENHRY and CDR2 as SYGVKD. V lost 6 bases and J 8 bases, leaving 19 bases between the germline ends. CDR3 in amino acids: CAIRGETDLSGYTF. In DNA form, the CDR3 reads TGTGCCATCAGGGGTGAGACAGACCTGAGCGGCTACACCTTC.

This clone has a single count. The genes are TRBV6-6 and TRBJ1-5; possibly TRBD1 for D (5 bases). Germline CDR1 and CDR2: MNHNY and SVGAGI (reference sequence). The V end lost 6 bases, the J end lost 5 bases, and 20 bases lay between the germline ends. This CDR3 spans 16 amino acids. DNA for the CDR3: TGTGCCAGCAGCCCGTCGGCAATCTGGGGGGATCAGCCCCAGCATTTT. This translates into CASSPSAIWGDQPQHF.

This clone has a handful of counts. The chain couples TRBV27 to TRBJ2-5; TRBD2 agrees at 7 bases. This CDR3 is 15 amino acids long. Trimming took 0 bases from V and 4 from J; bases not matched to a gene: 5. CDR1 is MNHEY and CDR2 is SMNVEV in the germline V gene (reference sequence). The CDR3 DNA sequence: TGTGCCAGCAGTTTATCCCCGCGGGGGACAGAGACCCAGTACTTC. It specifies CASSLSPRGTETQYF.

The chain couples TRBV5-8 to TRBJ2-2; D uncertain. The CDR3 is 17 residues long. Germline CDR1 reads SGHTS; CDR2 reads YDEGEE. Trimming shortened V by 0 bases and J by 0 bases, and 12 bases separated the two germline ends. In DNA form, the CDR3 reads TGTGCCAGCAGCTTGGCCAGGATCAATTCGAACACCGGGGAGCTGTTTTTT. Residues: CASSLARINSNTGELFF.

V is TRBV18 and J is TRBJ2-5; 9 positions agree with TRBD2. From germline, CDR1 is KGHSH and CDR2 LQKENI. CDR3 length: 16 residues. Germline trimming cut 2 bases from V and 5 bases from J; bases unmatched to any gene: 9. The CDR3 loop reads CASSPGRGGAVETQYF. CDR3 DNA sequence: TGTGCCAGCTCACCAGGACGCGGGGGGGCTGTCGAGACCCAGTACTTC.

The V gene is TRBV7-9, the J gene TRBJ2-2, with 8 nucleotides matching TRBD1. J lost 1 base, V lost 5 bases, and 6 bases had no gene match. Germline loops: CDR1 SEHNR, CDR2 FQNEAQ (reference sequence). This CDR3 spans 16 amino acids. Here the CDR3 reads CASSAYRGRNTGELFF. CDR3 nucleotide sequence: TGTGCCAGCAGCGCATACAGGGGGAGGAACACCGGGGAGCTGTTTTTT.

The chain combines TRBV2 with TRBJ2-5, with a tentative D call TRBD2 (5 bases). The germline V and J ends were trimmed by 4 bases and 5 bases, with 17 bases remaining between them. This CDR3 has 15 residues. The germline V gene has CDR1 SNHLY and CDR2 FYNNEI. Written as DNA, the CDR3 is TGTGCCAGCAGTGCCGGTCTGTCTAGCATCGAGACCCAGTACTTC. Translation: CASSAGLSSIETQYF.

This sequence joins TRBV7-9 and TRBJ1-1; unclear D gene. CDR3 length: 13 amino acids. Per germline, CDR1 SEHNR and CDR2 FQNEAQ (reference sequence). V shed 4 bases and J shed 9 bases, with 15 bases lying between them. CDR3 nucleotides: TGTGCCAGCAGCTCCGCGGATCGAGGGAAAGCTTTCTTT. Protein sequence: CASSSADRGKAFF.